The 19 T cell receptor beta chains in this list originate from one sample, sequenced in a study of T-cell memory formation after mild COVID-19. TCRdb passed the 5' RACE reads through MiXCR, listing each CDR3 protein once. The sample includes hundreds of thousands of distinct CDR3 sequences, about 20% of them seen just once. Specimen: PBMCs or a T cell subset sorted from them (not recorded which). The receptors were gathered from a man younger than 30 who had mild COVID-19 (a few samples of this study predate the infection). Cell type and time point are not known.

This clonotype was recorded a few times. The rearrangement links TRBV20-1 to TRBJ1-2; the match to TRBD1 covers 8 bases. V was pared by 2 bases and J by 4 bases, with 6 bases of the junction left unmatched. Germline assignment: CDR1 DFQATT and CDR2 SNEGSKA (reference sequence). The CDR3 spans 14 residues. The CDR3 loop reads CSARPPGGGYGYTF. The CDR3 coding sequence is TGCAGTGCTAGACCTCCAGGGGGCGGCTATGGCTACACCTTC.

This clonotype was observed a few times. The rearrangement joins TRBV11-1 to TRBJ2-4, with D tentatively TRBD1 (5 bases). CDR3 length: 15 amino acids. Trimming took off 2 bases at V and 0 bases at J, with 8 bases between the two ends. CDR1 is SGHAT and CDR2 is FQDESV in the germline V gene (reference sequence). As DNA, the CDR3 is TGTGCCAGCAGCTTAAGCGACAGAGCCAAAAACATTCAGTACTTC. Translation gives CASSLSDRAKNIQYF.

This chain connects TRBV5-4 to TRBJ2-3; 9 nucleotides agree with TRBD2. Germline values: CDR1 SGHNT, CDR2 YYREEE (reference sequence). J lost 5 bases, V lost 3 bases, and 4 bases had no gene match. The CDR3 consists of 14 residues. DNA for the CDR3: TGTGCCAGCAGCTCAGCGGGGGGCCGAGATACGCAGTATTTT. This sequence encodes CASSSAGGRDTQYF.

The chain links TRBV5-1 to TRBJ2-1; 9 nucleotides align to TRBD2. Losses at the gene ends were 1 base for V and 0 bases for J; bases not matched to a gene: 8. The CDR3 is 18 amino acids. CDR1 is SGHRS and CDR2 is YFSETQ in the germline V gene. The DNA for the CDR3 is TGCGCCAGCAGCTTGTGGCTAGCGGGGACCAGCTCCTACAATGAGCAGTTCTTC. As protein: CASSLWLAGTSSYNEQFF. Complete variable domain (other parts from reference TRBV5-1 and TRBJ2-1): KAGVTQTPRYLIKTRGQQVTLSCSPISGHRSVSWYQQTPGQGLQFLFEYFSETQRNKGNFPGRFSGRQFSNSRSEMNVSTLELGDSALYLCASSLWLAGTSSYNEQFFGPGTRLTVL.

This clonotype was picked up a small number of times. J is TRBJ2-7 and V is TRBV5-1, with D possibly being TRBD2 (6 bases). Trimming cost V 2 bases and J 4 bases, with 16 bases left between them. The CDR3 has 15 amino acids. The germline CDR1 and CDR2 sequences are SGHRS and YFSETQ. CDR3: CASSLRGVGFYEQYF. CDR3 nucleotide sequence: TGCGCCAGCAGCTTACGCGGGGTCGGGTTTTACGAGCAGTACTTC.

The chain links TRBV6-5 to TRBJ2-5, with 10 bases matching TRBD1. V shed 2 bases and J 7 bases; nucleotides not matched to a gene: 10. The CDR3 length is 16 residues. Germline-derived CDR1 and CDR2 are MNHEY and SVGAGI. In DNA, the CDR3 is TGTGCCAGCAGTTACCCTACGAAGACAGGGGGCAGGACCCAGTACTTC. Encoded protein: CASSYPTKTGGRTQYF.

This clonotype was counted a few times. The CDR3 DNA reads TGTGCCATCAGTGAGGGCCCTCCCATTAACTATGGCTACACCTTC. Residues: CAISEGPPINYGYTF. The chain employs TRBV10-3 and TRBJ1-2; D remains ambiguous. Germline V gene data show CDR1 as ENHRY and CDR2 as SYGVKD. This CDR3 spans 15 amino acids. V was clipped by 2 bases and J by 1 base, with 11 bases between them.

V and J are TRBV5-1 and TRBJ1-6; D remains unclear. V was clipped by 4 bases and J by 0 bases, with 8 bases between them. CDR1 is SGHRS and CDR2 is YFSETQ in the germline V gene. The CDR3 has 15 amino acids. CDR3 coding DNA: TGCGCCAGCAGCCCAAGCATCTCCTATAATTCACCCCTCCACTTT. Its translation is CASSPSISYNSPLHF.

In DNA, the CDR3 is TGTGCCAGCACCGTTGGACTACTCTATGGCTACACCTTC. This translates into CASTVGLLYGYTF. The chain employs TRBV6-2 or TRBV6-3 and TRBJ1-2, with D unclear. The CDR3 covers 13 residues. Germline CDR1 is MNHEY and CDR2 is SVGEGT. With 7 bases removed from V and 4 bases from J, the gap between germline ends came to 13 bases.

The chain couples TRBV20-1 to TRBJ1-6, with 7 bases lining up with TRBD1. The germline CDR1 and CDR2 sequences are DFQATT and SNEGSKA (reference sequence). J lost 7 bases, V lost 3 bases, and 3 bases had no gene match. The CDR3 length is 13 residues. The CDR3 here is CSARTGLNSPLHF. The CDR3 coding sequence is TGCAGTGCTAGGACAGGGTTAAATTCACCCCTCCACTTT.

This clonotype was recorded at least ten times. The chain links TRBV4-1 to TRBJ2-3, with D perhaps assigned TRBD1 or TRBD2 (5 bases each). CDR1 MGHRA and CDR2 YSYEKL come from the germline V gene. The CDR3 is made up of 13 amino acids. The V end was cut by 6 bases, the J end by 4 bases, with 11 bases between. As DNA, the CDR3 is TGCGCCAGCAGTCCGGGACCCGCAGATACGCAGTATTTT. This gives the protein CASSPGPADTQYF.

The gene calls are TRBV5-5 and TRBJ1-2, with D possibly being TRBD1 (5 bases). Germline V gene data show CDR1 as SGHKS and CDR2 as YYEKEE (reference sequence). The CDR3 consists of 16 residues. Trimming pared 4 bases from V and 7 bases from J, leaving 23 bases between. In nucleotides, the CDR3 is TGTGCCAGCAGCACACCCGCAGACCCAGCTCAGGGTGGCTACACCTTC. Translated, it gives CASSTPADPAQGGYTF.

This chain connects TRBV29-1 to TRBJ1-1, with a tentative D call TRBD1 (5 bases). The CDR3 length is 13 residues. V was trimmed by 4 bases and J by 0 bases, leaving 9 bases between them. Germline V gene sequence: CDR1 SQVTM, CDR2 ANQGSEA. The CDR3 DNA reads as TGCAGCGTTGTGAGGGGTTTGAACACTGAAGCTTTCTTT. Translation gives CSVVRGLNTEAFF.

This clonotype was seen more than once but under ten times. This sequence joins TRBV9 and TRBJ2-7; the D is unclear. With 2 bases removed from V and 2 bases from J, the gap between germline ends came to 11 bases. Per germline, CDR1 SGDLS and CDR2 YYNGEE. CDR3 length: 14 residues. The CDR3 bases are TGTGCCAGCAGCGTGGGATTGGGAACCTACGAGCAGTACTTC. Protein product: CASSVGLGTYEQYF. Based on the CDR3 plus reference TRBV9 and TRBJ2-7, the full variable domain is DSGVTQTPKHLITATGQRVTLRCSPRSGDLSVYWYQQSLDQGLQFLIQYYNGEERAKGNILERFSAQQFPDLHSELNLSSLELGDSALYFCASSVGLGTYEQYFGPGTRLTVT.

This clonotype has at least ten counts. The DNA for the CDR3 is TGTGCCAGCAGCTTACGGGGTGGCGATCAGCCCCAGCATTTT. This codes for CASSLRGGDQPQHF. The V call is TRBV7-2, the J call TRBJ1-5, with D unclear. CDR3 size: 14 residues. Trimming stripped 2 bases from V and 5 bases from J, with 10 bases between. Germline V gene sequence: CDR1 SGHTA, CDR2 FQGNSA.

The chain is built from TRBV6-5 and TRBJ1-1; D is perhaps TRBD1 (6 bases). CDR3 length: 13 amino acids. Germline CDR1 reads MNHEY; CDR2 reads SVGAGI. V was trimmed by 10 bases and J by 0 bases, leaving 12 bases between them. The chain's CDR3 is CATSDRVNTEAFF. The CDR3 DNA reads TGTGCCACCTCGGACAGAGTGAACACTGAAGCTTTCTTT.

This clonotype has only a few counts. The CDR3 sequence is CASSKSPGASNQPQHF. The CDR3 nucleotides read TGTGCCAGCAGCAAAAGCCCAGGGGCGAGCAATCAGCCCCAGCATTTT. The chain uses TRBV21-1 and TRBJ1-5; the D call TRBD1 from the table was never checked on the DNA. TRBV21-1 is a listed pseudogene. This CDR3 region has 16 residues.

This clonotype was observed a handful of times. The chain uses TRBV24-1 and TRBJ1-1; no reliable D call. This CDR3 spans 11 amino acids. Trimming removed 3 bases at V and 8 bases at J, with 6 bases between. Looked up from germline, CDR1 is KGHDR and CDR2 is SFDVKD. The DNA of the CDR3 is TGTGCCACCAGTGATGGAGTGGAAGCTTTCTTT. Translation gives CATSDGVEAFF.

V gene TRBV11-2 combines with J gene TRBJ2-7, with D tentatively TRBD1 (5 bases). Germline V gene sequence: CDR1 SGHAT, CDR2 FQNNGV. The V end was cut by 5 bases, the J end by 3 bases, with 17 bases between. The CDR3 consists of 15 residues. CDR3 coding DNA: TGTGCCAGCAGCACTCACAGGACAACAGTCTACGAGCAGTACTTC. It yields the protein CASSTHRTTVYEQYF.